The 4 T cell receptor beta chains listed next were all sequenced from one sample in a study of monozygotic twins with inflammatory bowel disease. Following a re-call of the 5' RACE reads, TCRdb has one entry per CDR3 protein and lacks DNA. This sample contains some 160,000 distinct CDR3 sequences. The sequenced material came from blood. These receptors all come from a human donor with ulcerative colitis or Crohn's disease, or a healthy co-twin of an affected twin (not recorded which).

The CDR3 here is CASRRRGLRTDTQYF. The rearrangement joins TRBV19 to TRBJ2-3. Germline CDR1 LNHDA, CDR2 SQIVND (reference sequence). This CDR3 has 15 amino acids. The full variable domain, rest sourced from reference TRBV19 and TRBJ2-3, is DGGITQSPKYLFRKEGQNVTLSCEQNLNHDAMYWYRQDPGQGLRLIYYSQIVNDFQKGDIAEGYSVSREKKESFPLTVTSAQKNPTAFYLCASRRRGLRTDTQYFGPGTRLTVL.

This chain joins TRBV7-8 and TRBJ2-3; TCRdb designates TRBD1, a call that cannot be tested without DNA. Germline V gene sequence: CDR1 SGHVS, CDR2 FQNEAQ. The length of the CDR3 is 17 residues. CDR3 sequence: CASSLGGSPTSTDTQYF.

V usage is TRBV29-1 and J usage is TRBJ2-1; checking the TCRdb D call of TRBD1 is not possible without DNA. Germline V gene sequence: CDR1 SQVTM, CDR2 ANQGSEA. CDR3 size: 12 residues. CDR3 protein: CSVEDTGDEQFF.

This rearrangement joins TRBV5-1 to TRBJ2-7; without DNA, the TCRdb call of TRBD1 cannot be checked. CDR1 is SGHRS and CDR2 is YFSETQ in the germline V gene. The CDR3 contains 14 residues. CDR3 amino acids: CASTSGSGGYEQYF.